This passage covers 15 T cell receptor beta chains from one sample sequenced in a study of T cell responses to AZD1222 COVID-19 vaccine (dated by TCRdb to the early 2020s). What this sample's time point label stands for: baseline before first vaccination. Libraries were constructed by the immunoSEQ multiplex PCR assay. The table comes from immuneACCESS by way of TCRdb, which keeps in-frame sequences with V and J called. Part of the clones is missing from these tables; in studies checked, under half for an unresolved V gene and the rest for unknown reasons. Within this sample are about 110,000 clones, with roughly nine tenths of them counted one time only. 7.5% of the sample is taken by the ten largest. Sequences were derived from peripheral blood, sampled on day 0 of AZD1222 vaccination. The receptors derive from an adult in good health.

The chain links TRBV7-9 to TRBJ1-2; D remains ambiguous. This CDR3 has 13 residues. Deletions cut 1 base from V and 4 bases from J, with 7 bases between. Germline V gene sequence: CDR1 SEHNR, CDR2 FQNEAQ (reference sequence). CDR3 sequence reads: CASSLDRVYGYTF. The CDR3 DNA reads as TGTGCCAGCAGCTTAGACAGAGTCTATGGCTACACCTTC.

The V and J genes are TRBV4-2 and TRBJ2-2; D is perhaps TRBD2 (5 bases). CDR3 length: 17 residues. V was clipped by 3 bases and J by 5 bases, with 19 bases between them. Germline values: CDR1 LGHNA, CDR2 YNFKEQ. The chain's CDR3 is CASSHRRGLVGTGELFF. CDR3 sequence (DNA): TGTGCCAGCAGCCACCGCAGAGGACTGGTAGGGACCGGGGAGCTGTTTTTT.

The rearrangement joins TRBV10-3 to TRBJ1-6; 7 bases align to TRBD1. The CDR3 spans 14 residues. Germline V gene lookup returns CDR1 ENHRY and CDR2 SYGVKD. The V segment lost 3 bases and the J segment 19 bases; nucleotides outside the gene matches: 15. The CDR3 DNA sequence: TGTGCCATCAGTGATCTGGCAGGGGGGTCCGAGGTTCACTTT. Translated: CAISDLAGGSEVHF.

The genes are TRBV5-8 and TRBJ1-2; D uncertain. Trimming cost V 2 bases and J 4 bases, with 15 bases left between them. The CDR3 runs to 15 residues. Germline lookup yields CDR1 SGHTS and CDR2 YDEGEE. Here the CDR3 DNA reads TGTGCCAGCAGCTTCGACCCCTCGGCCGCCTATGGCTACACCTTC. Translation gives CASSFDPSAAYGYTF. Looking up the rest from reference TRBV5-8 and TRBJ1-2 gives the full variable domain: EAGVTQSPTHLIKTRGQQATLRCSPISGHTSVYWYQQALGLGLQFLLWYDEGEERNRGNFPPRFSGRQFPNYSSELNVNALELEDSALYLCASSFDPSAAYGYTFGSGTRLTVV.

Concerning this clone itself: The DNA is left out, because the CDR3 cannot be placed on it with certainty; the CDR3 is given as TCRdb lists it. The chain employs TRBV21-1 and TRBJ1-1. TRBV21-1 is recorded as a pseudogene. From its first to its last residue, the CDR3 has 11 amino acids. The chain's CDR3 is CASILGMWAFF.

This clone was counted only a few times. The chain employs TRBV2 and TRBJ1-1, with D maybe TRBD1 (6 bases). The CDR3 loop spans 15 amino acids. V was cut by 1 base and J by 10 bases, with 19 bases left in between. CDR1 is SNHLY, CDR2 FYNNEI, per germline. CDR3 sequence (DNA): TGTGCCAGCAGTGAAGGGGCGCAGGGGTTATTTGGAGCTTTCTTT. As protein: CASSEGAQGLFGAFF.

The genes are TRBV2 and TRBJ1-1; D remains unclear. This CDR3 region has 13 residues. Trimming removed 3 bases at V and 1 base at J, with 6 bases between. CDR1 is SNHLY and CDR2 is FYNNEI in the germline V gene. CDR3 in DNA: TGTGCCAGCAGTGACTTAGGGAACACTGAAGCTTTCTTT. Translating it yields CASSDLGNTEAFF.

V gene TRBV30 combines with J gene TRBJ2-1; 7 bases are shared with TRBD2. The J segment lost 8 bases and the V segment lost 1 base, leaving 14 bases of the junction unmatched. The CDR3 contains 16 residues. Per the germline V gene, CDR1 is GTSNPN and CDR2 is SVGIG (reference sequence). CDR3 bases: TGTGCCTGGAGTGCTAATTGGGCGGGGGTTAATCATGAGCAGTTCTTC. Translating it yields CAWSANWAGVNHEQFF.

This rearrangement joins TRBV3-1 (or the pseudogene TRBV3-2) to TRBJ2-5; D gene uncertain. This CDR3 is 15 amino acids long. From germline, CDR1 is LGHDT and CDR2 YNNKEL (reference sequence). Trimming pared 0 bases from V and 4 bases from J, leaving 12 bases between. The CDR3 coding sequence is TGTGCCAGCAGCCAAGAGTTTAGGCTACTAGAGACCCAGTACTTC. As protein: CASSQEFRLLETQYF.

V usage is TRBV30 and J usage is TRBJ2-7; D might be TRBD2 (6 bases). The CDR3 extends over 13 amino acids. V gave up 0 bases and J gave up 6 bases, with 12 bases separating them. Germline V gives CDR1 GTSNPN, CDR2 SVGIG (reference sequence). CDR3 region: CAWSVGGAGEQYF. CDR3 coding DNA: TGTGCCTGGAGTGTCGGAGGGGCGGGCGAGCAGTACTTC. Drawing the rest from reference TRBV30 and TRBJ2-7, the complete variable domain is SQTIHQWPATLVQPVGSPLSLECTVEGTSNPNLYWYRQAAGRGLQLLFYSVGIGQISSEVPQNLSASRPQDRQFILSSKKLLLSDSGFYLCAWSVGGAGEQYFGPGTRLTVT.

The chain is built from TRBV7-9 and TRBJ2-7; possibly TRBD1 for D (5 bases). Germline V gene data show CDR1 as SEHNR and CDR2 as FQNEAQ (reference sequence). Between the trimmed V and J ends, which lost 3 bases and 6 bases, there was a span of 9 bases. The CDR3 has 12 amino acids. Here the CDR3 reads CASSLNRFEQYF. CDR3 in DNA: TGTGCCAGCAGCTTGAACAGGTTCGAGCAGTACTTC.

The chain couples TRBV30 to TRBJ2-3; a possible D gene is TRBD1 (6 bases). The CDR3 consists of 12 residues. In germline, CDR1 is GTSNPN, CDR2 SVGIG (reference sequence). Trimming pared 2 bases from V and 6 bases from J, leaving 9 bases between. The CDR3 DNA reads TGTGCCTGGAGTTTTCAGGGGGATACGCAGTATTTT. Encoded protein: CAWSFQGDTQYF.

The chain joins TRBV12-3 or TRBV12-4 to TRBJ1-2; perhaps TRBD1 as D (6 bases). V lost 6 bases and J 7 bases, leaving 15 bases between the germline ends. The CDR3 has 13 residues. In DNA, the CDR3 is TGTGCCAGCAGCATCACAGGGAATCGTGGCTACACCTTC. Amino acids: CASSITGNRGYTF.

By share, this clone ranks as medium-sized (0.01 to 0.1%). Other DNA sequences from this sample encode an identical CDR3 as well. This chain connects TRBV4-1 to TRBJ2-7; 10 bases align to TRBD1. V was pared by 1 base and J by 2 bases, with 5 bases of the junction left unmatched. The CDR3 has 16 residues. Germline CDR1 is MGHRA and CDR2 is YSYEKL. In DNA form, the CDR3 reads TGCGCCAGCAGCCAAGGACCGGGACAGGGGACCTACGAGCAGTACTTC. Translation: CASSQGPGQGTYEQYF.

The chain combines TRBV19 with TRBJ2-1; possible D gene TRBD2, 6 bases. Germline V lookup: CDR1 LNHDA, CDR2 SQIVND (reference sequence). Deletions cut 1 base from V and 2 bases from J, with 18 bases between. The CDR3 consists of 18 residues. The CDR3 DNA reads TGTGCCAGTAGTATAGGATCGGGGGAGGCCTTACCCTACAATGAGCAGTTCTTC. Translation gives CASSIGSGEALPYNEQFF.